This T cell receptor beta chain was profiled in a study of post-analysis software for immune sequencing data (dated by TCRdb to 2015 to 2017). As for the study more broadly: The recorded disease courses included relapsing-remitting, secondary progressive and progressive-relapsing multiple sclerosis, and some patients had no subtype annotation. The multiple sclerosis patient repertoires were compared with approximately 11 previously published healthy control repertoires from donors aged about 6 to 26 years. A subset of samples was prepared in parallel using single-end sample barcoding, then pooled and co-amplified after Illumina adapter ligation.

To demonstrate the VDJtools post-analysis software, TCR beta repertoires were profiled from the peripheral blood of about 13 young patients with multiple sclerosis. The multiple sclerosis patients were children and adolescents ranging in age from about 6 to 17 years. This clonotype has a handful of counts. Its antigen is unknown. Within one base of it there is no much larger clone, and no base qualities were kept. The research as a whole found: Direct clustering with F measure showed strong co-clustering of samples prepared in the same batch, prompting a batch-effect correction. The control group was slightly older than the multiple sclerosis patient group. Patients showed significantly higher frequencies than controls for about 5 TRBV segments, among them TRBV5-6, TRBV5-1 and TRBV20-1. Compared with controls, multiple sclerosis patients had significantly lower normalized Chao1 diversity, a finding suggesting substantial peripheral T-cell clonal expansion.

From the germline V gene (reference sequence), CDR1 is LNHNV and CDR2 is YYDKDF. V is shortened by 5 bases, J by 1 base, and the region joining them spans 2 bases. Taken from cysteine to phenylalanine, the CDR3 has 11 residues. Only the CDR3 part of the read is kept: 33 bases, read in frame from the first base. Library prep was done by PCR. The data were produced on an Illumina HiSeq 2500. To reduce PCR and sequencing biases, unique molecular identifiers were built into the TCR beta cDNA libraries. Some 500,000 cDNA molecules were obtained for every 1 to 10 million input T cells, so each molecule roughly corresponded to one T cell. Patient libraries were prepared and sequenced with the same protocol used for the earlier healthy control dataset. Within a given batch, samples were prepared together, multiplexed and sequenced on the same HiSeq lane. Per the original workflow: MIGEC was used to process the raw barcoded reads, and molecular identifier groups with only a single read were discarded before consensus assembly and CDR3 extraction. VDJtools was used for post-analysis of the clonotype tables, with diversity normalized by down-sampling every dataset to the smallest sample size. To correct batch-related cross-sample contamination, repertoire overlap clustering matched CDR3 amino acid sequences but not nucleotide sequences. TCRdb redid the processing of the public reads, applying fastp at Q25 and MiXCR, and retained in-frame beta chains. Duplicate CDR3 protein sequences are folded into a single record with the most common DNA and genes. The V and J calls were not made by the authors but by TCRdb's processing. The sample profile shows more than 500,000 distinct CDR3 sequences; 30% to 40% of them were found once. The ten top clones hold around 6% of the sample.

The clonotype was recovered from a girl under 18 with multiple sclerosis. Recombination joined TRBV15 with TRBJ2-5, with no confidently assigned D gene. The source material was blood. CDR3 sequence: CATSLQETQYF. Read as DNA, the sequence is TGTGCCACCAGCCTCCAAGAGACCCAGTACTTC.